The present entry profiles one T cell receptor (beta chain) with its context. This clonotype was seen more than once but under ten times. Its antigen specificity is not known. No base quality information exists; no much larger clone differs at one position. The CDR1 and CDR2 encoded by the germline V gene are SGDLS and YYNGEE. The CDR3 sequence holds 13 residues, the cysteine and phenylalanine included. Only the CDR3 portion is preserved as DNA: 39 bases, with reading frame beginning at the first base. V and J are truncated by 0 bases and 2 bases respectively, leaving an intervening sequence of 3 bases. The instrument was an Illumina HiSeq 1500. Starting from the raw public reads, TCRdb applied fastp trimming at Q25, assembled clones with MiXCR and retained in-frame beta chains. Records with the same CDR3 protein are collapsed into one entry carrying the most frequent genes and DNA. Recorded for this sample are 28,000 or so distinct CDR3 sequences; about 20% of them occurred a single time. The ten most abundant clones make up approximately 80% of the sample.

This sample's treatment or condition label indicates: in vitro stimulation with specific CMV peptide epitopes to enrich CMV-specific T cells. The data derive from a study of T cell repertoires in cytomegalovirus infection (dated by TCRdb to the late 2010s). For context, the study as a whole: The peptide stimulations were aimed at well-studied HLA-B-restricted epitopes as well as recently identified HLA-C-restricted CMV epitopes, whose presentation resists viral immunomodulation. The HLA type of each donor mattered for the analysis, because public TCR beta signatures pointed to carriage of CMV infection along with the matching HLA type.

The paper as a whole reports these results and caveats: The ex vivo response was dominated by HLA-C-restricted CMV-specific TCR beta clonotypes, which also provided the single most frequent clonotype in two of eight donors. Cumulative frequency of public TCR beta family members discriminated carriers of CMV infection plus the relevant HLA type in this cohort and an independent roughly 330-donor cohort.

The source is a human donor in good health (CMV status not recorded). Some clones in this sample may be carry-over from other donors' samples. This specimen consisted of CD8+ T cells from cultured PBMCs, obtained from culture after CMV antigen stimulation. This sequence uses TRBV9 and TRBJ2-1; the D gene cannot be named for sure. CDR3 region: CASSVEAYNEQFF. In nucleotides, the sequence is TGTGCCAGCAGCGTAGAAGCCTACAATGAGCAGTTCTTC.